The rows below give T cell receptor beta chains drawn from one sample of a study of regulatory T cells in long-lasting Graves disease. From the multiplex PCR reads, TCRdb called clonotypes with MiXCR, one entry per CDR3 protein. The data contain about 430,000 distinct CDR3 sequences, under 25% of them singletons. Source: peripheral blood mononuclear cells (PBMCs), taken when the disease was refractory, from a patient treated with antithyroid drugs. Every receptor here comes from a female donor with Graves disease. Both conserved end residues are part of each CDR3. The order of the fields is D gene, clone size, V gene, J gene, CDR3 DNA, CDR3 protein. D genes are given only for firm matches. Only some rows state a clone size, as once, few, many or a class for expanded clones.

.	many	TRBV27	TRBJ1-2	TGTGCCAGCGGAGGGGGGCCCAGCACTAACTATGGCTACACCTTC	CASGGGPSTNYGYTF
TRBD2	many	TRBV6-5	TRBJ2-7	TGTGCCAGCAGTTACGTCGGGGGGATAGGTTCCTACGAGCAGTACTTC	CASSYVGGIGSYEQYF
.	.	TRBV19	TRBJ2-7	TGTGCCAGTAGTATGGACAAGGGCTACGAGCAGTACTTC	CASSMDKGYEQYF
TRBD1	many	TRBV28	TRBJ1-2	TGTGCCACACACCCCTACATGACAGGGTCTGGCTACACCTTC	CATHPYMTGSGYTF
TRBD1	few	TRBV10-2	TRBJ1-1	TGCGCCAGCAGGAGGGAGACAGGGGGCTATACTGAAGCTTTCTTT	CASRRETGGYTEAFF
.	few	TRBV7-9	TRBJ1-4	TGTGCCAGCAGCACCCAAGGAGGGAACAGTGAAAAACTGTTTTTT	CASSTQGGNSEKLFF
.	many	TRBV12-3/TRBV12-4	TRBJ2-5	TGTGCCAGCAGTTTACGACAGGCTGGGGAGACCCAGTACTTC	CASSLRQAGETQYF
TRBD1	many	TRBV28	TRBJ1-5	TGTGCCAGCAGCTTAGGGGGCTTGGGCCAGCCCCAGCATTTT	CASSLGGLGQPQHF
.	many	TRBV28	TRBJ2-7	TGTGCCAGCAGGACCGTGATCAGGGGCCCCTACGAGCAGTACTTC	CASRTVIRGPYEQYF
TRBD1	many	TRBV30	TRBJ1-1	TGTGCCTGGGAAGGACAGGGGCGGACTGAAGCTTTCTTT	CAWEGQGRTEAFF
.	many	TRBV7-2	TRBJ2-5	.	CASSLETGFFGETQYF
TRBD1	many	TRBV2	TRBJ2-5	TGTGCCAGCGCGATGGGACAGTGGGAGACCCAGTACTTC	CASAMGQWETQYF
.	many	TRBV15	TRBJ1-6	TGTGCCACCAGCAGAGGGGCCAGGGTTGGTTCACCCCTCCACTTT	CATSRGARVGSPLHF
.	many	TRBV3-1	TRBJ1-6	TGTGCCAGCAGCCAGAGTACGGGGAGGTCACCCCTCCACTTT	CASSQSTGRSPLHF
.	many	TRBV28	TRBJ2-7	TGTGCCAGCAGAGAGCGTTCCCTCGAGCAGTACTTC	CASRERSLEQYF
TRBD2	.	TRBV28	TRBJ2-1	TGTGCCAGCAGTTCCTCGGGACTAGGCAACAATGAGCAGTTCTTC	CASSSSGLGNNEQFF
.	few	TRBV5-1	TRBJ1-1	TGCGCCAGCAGCGTGGCGGAGTATTTGAACACTGAAGCTTTCTTT	CASSVAEYLNTEAFF
.	.	TRBV10-3	TRBJ2-1	TGTGCCATCGCGCGACCTGGAGATTACAATGAGCAGTTCTTC	CAIARPGDYNEQFF
.	many	TRBV12-3/TRBV12-4	TRBJ2-7	TGTGCCAGCAGTTATGTCCGGACGCCTAGCTCCTACGAGCAGTACTTC	CASSYVRTPSSYEQYF
.	many	TRBV12-3/TRBV12-4	TRBJ1-5	TGTGCCAGCAGTTTGGGCAGGGGCTATCAGCCCCAGCATTTT	CASSLGRGYQPQHF
.	few	TRBV12-3/TRBV12-4	TRBJ1-5	TGTGCCAGCAATAGTGGAGGGGCTCAGCCCCAGCATTTT	CASNSGGAQPQHF
TRBD1	few	TRBV18	TRBJ2-5	TGTGCCAGCTCACCGAGCTCTGGACAGGGAAGGGAGACCCAGTACTTC	CASSPSSGQGRETQYF
TRBD2	few	TRBV10-2	TRBJ2-7	TGCGCCAGCTGGGGCCGGACTAGAAGCCCCTACGAGCAGTACTTC	CASWGRTRSPYEQYF
.	many	TRBV12-3/TRBV12-4	TRBJ1-3	TGTGCCAGCAGGCCGGGGTTTTACTCTGGAAACACCATATATTTT	CASRPGFYSGNTIYF
.	.	TRBV27	TRBJ2-7	TGTGCCAGCAGTTTAGGGCCCGGGGGCAACGAGCAGTACTTC	CASSLGPGGNEQYF